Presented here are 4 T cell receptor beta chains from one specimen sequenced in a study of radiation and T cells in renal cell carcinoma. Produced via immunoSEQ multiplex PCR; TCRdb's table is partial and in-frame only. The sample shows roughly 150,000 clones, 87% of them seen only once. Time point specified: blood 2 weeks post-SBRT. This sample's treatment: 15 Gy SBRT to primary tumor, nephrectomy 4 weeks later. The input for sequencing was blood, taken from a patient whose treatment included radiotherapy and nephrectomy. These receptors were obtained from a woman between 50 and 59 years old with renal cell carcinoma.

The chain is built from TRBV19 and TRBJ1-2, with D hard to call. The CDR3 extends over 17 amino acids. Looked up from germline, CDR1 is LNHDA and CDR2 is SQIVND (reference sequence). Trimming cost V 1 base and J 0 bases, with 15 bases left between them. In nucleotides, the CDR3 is TGTGCCAGTAGTATAGGGAGGCAGGTGGAATCTAACTATGGCTACACCTTC. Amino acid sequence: CASSIGRQVESNYGYTF.

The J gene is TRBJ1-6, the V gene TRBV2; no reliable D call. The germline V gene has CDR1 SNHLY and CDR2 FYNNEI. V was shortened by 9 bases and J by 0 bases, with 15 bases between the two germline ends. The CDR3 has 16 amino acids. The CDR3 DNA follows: TGTGCCAGTGCACAAGGGTGGGACTCCTATAATTCACCCCTCCACTTT. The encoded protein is CASAQGWDSYNSPLHF.

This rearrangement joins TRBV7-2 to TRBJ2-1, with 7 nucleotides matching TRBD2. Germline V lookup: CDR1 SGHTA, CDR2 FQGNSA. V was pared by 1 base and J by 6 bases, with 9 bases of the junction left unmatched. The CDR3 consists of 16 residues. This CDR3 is CASSLGPSGVANEQFF. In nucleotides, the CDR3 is TGTGCCAGCAGCTTAGGGCCGAGCGGGGTTGCCAATGAGCAGTTCTTC.

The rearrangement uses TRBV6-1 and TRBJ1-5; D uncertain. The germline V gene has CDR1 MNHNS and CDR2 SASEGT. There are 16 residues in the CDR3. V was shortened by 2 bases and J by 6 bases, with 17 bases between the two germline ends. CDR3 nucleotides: TGTGCCAGCAGTGAATTTGCAGGTGAAGGTCCTCAGCCCCAGCATTTT. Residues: CASSEFAGEGPQPQHF.